The clone carrying this T cell receptor (beta chain) was recorded a few times. Its antigen remains unknown. The data derive from a study of CD8 T cells in ankylosing spondylitis. Study-wide findings and caveats: Ankylosing spondylitis blood appeared to carry a characteristic TCR beta motif of several highly homologous variants. Reported data indicate significant enrichment of disease-linked clones within matched ankylosing spondylitis synovial fluid. CD8+ cells made up the disease-linked clones, which were relatively rare in peripheral blood.

Each CDR3 protein gets one entry after TCRdb re-called the 5' RACE reads with MiXCR. Of 750,000 to 850,000 distinct CDR3 sequences in the sample, about an eighth were seen once. Germline V CDR1 and CDR2: MNHEY, SVGAGI. The CDR3 has 14 residues. Trimming at V came to 4 bases and at J to 6 bases, leaving 8 bases not matched to a gene. The chain has TRBV6-5 and TRBJ1-1, with TRBD1 matching over 7 bases. The TCR originated in a male donor with ankylosing spondylitis. The sample was blood, either unsorted or a sorted T cell fraction (not recorded which). The CDR3 reads CASSLRGGTAEAFF. The CDR3 DNA reads TGTGCCAGCAGTTTAAGGGGGGGGACAGCTGAAGCTTTCTTT.